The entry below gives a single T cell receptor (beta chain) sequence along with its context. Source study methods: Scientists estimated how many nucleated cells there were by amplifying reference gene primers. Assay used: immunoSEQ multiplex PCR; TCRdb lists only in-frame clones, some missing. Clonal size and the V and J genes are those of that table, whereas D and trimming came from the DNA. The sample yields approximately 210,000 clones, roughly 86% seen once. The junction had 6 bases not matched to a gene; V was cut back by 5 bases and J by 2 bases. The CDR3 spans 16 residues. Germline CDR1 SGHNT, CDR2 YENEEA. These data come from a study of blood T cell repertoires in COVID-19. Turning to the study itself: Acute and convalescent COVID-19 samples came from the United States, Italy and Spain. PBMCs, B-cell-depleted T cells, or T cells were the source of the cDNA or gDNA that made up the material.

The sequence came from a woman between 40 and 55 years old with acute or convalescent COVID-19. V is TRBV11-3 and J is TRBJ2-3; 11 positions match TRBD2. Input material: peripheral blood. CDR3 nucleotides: TGTGCCAGCAGCCCCTTAGCGGGAGGGCCCACAGATACGCAGTATTTT. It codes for CASSPLAGGPTDTQYF.